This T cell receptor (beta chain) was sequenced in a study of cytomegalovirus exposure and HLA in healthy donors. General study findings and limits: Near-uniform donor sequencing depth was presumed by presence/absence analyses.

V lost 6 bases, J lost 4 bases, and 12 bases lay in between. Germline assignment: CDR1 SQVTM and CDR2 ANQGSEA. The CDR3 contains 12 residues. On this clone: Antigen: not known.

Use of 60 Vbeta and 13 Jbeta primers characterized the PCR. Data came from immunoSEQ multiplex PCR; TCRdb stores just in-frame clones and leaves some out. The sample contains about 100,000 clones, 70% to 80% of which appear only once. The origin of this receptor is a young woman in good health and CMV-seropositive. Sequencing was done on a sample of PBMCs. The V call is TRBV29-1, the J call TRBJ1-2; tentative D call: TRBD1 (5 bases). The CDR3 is CSVQTQGYGYTF. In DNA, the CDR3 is TGCAGCGTACAAACTCAGGGCTATGGCTACACCTTC.